The source of this T cell receptor beta chain is a study of blood T cell repertoires in COVID-19 (TCRdb year 2020). Background on the whole study: Collaborator samples came from the United States, Italy and Spain and covered acute and convalescent phases of COVID-19. The material from the prospective study consisted of cDNA or gDNA derived from T cells, B-cell-depleted T cells, or PBMCs. Deeply sampled blood TCRbeta repertoires from subjects exposed to, actively infected with, or recovered from COVID-19 were included in the dataset. The repertoires were released in a freely available public database intended as a resource for research on the immune response to SARS-CoV-2. Samples were obtained from the ongoing ImmuneRACE study (first 160 participants) and from about 1,300 subjects provided by 6 global collaborators. A de-identified subject ID, COVID-19 status, age in years and sex were almost always included in the sample metadata. Where available, HLA class I and class II types were taken from metadata supplied by the sample provider and were not determined by assay-based typing.

From a lookup of the germline V gene, CDR1 and CDR2 are SGHRS and YFSETQ. CDR3 length: 14 amino acids, cysteine to phenylalanine. Just the 42-base CDR3 DNA is kept, in frame starting at base 1. V is reduced by 0 bases and J by 6 bases, leaving a spacing of 10 bases between them. With regard to this clone: It lacks a known antigen. One base away there is no much larger clone; base qualities are not given.

TCRbeta CDR3 regions were amplified from genomic DNA by means of the immunoSEQ Assay, a bias-controlled multiplex PCR. In the paper's pipeline: Within the assay, amplification of reference gene primers was used to estimate how many nucleated cells each sample contained. Sequence reads were collapsed and filtered to measure the absolute abundance of every unique TCRbeta CDR3 rearrangement. For each sample, productive Simpson clonality was calculated as the square root of Simpson's diversity index over productive rearrangements. TCRdb provides this immuneACCESS table in a form limited to in-frame rearrangements. Some clones are lacking; in checked studies, under half of them reflect an unresolved V gene, and why the rest are absent is not known. The DNA gave D and trimming, while V, J and clone size come from that table. Across this sample there are some 100,000 clones, with roughly nine tenths seen only once. Clones ranked in the top ten supply approximately 7.9% of the sample.

Samples from volunteer blood donors who had recovered from COVID-19 were contributed by a second Seattle source. Each collaborating institution followed its own protocols to collect whole blood in K2EDTA tubes. For TCRbeta analysis, collaborators shipped samples as frozen whole blood, isolated PBMCs, or DNA extracted from either of those sample types. The research as a whole found: The amount of clinical and demographic metadata varied by source and participant and was provided uncurated.

The chain links TRBV5-1 with TRBJ2-1, with the D gene call left open. This sequence originates from a man between 65 and 85 years old who had recovered from COVID-19. What was sequenced was peripheral blood. The CDR3 reads CASSLVHSSNEQFF. The DNA sequence follows: TGCGCCAGCAGCTTGGTCCACAGCTCCAATGAGCAGTTCTTC.